A selection of T cell receptor beta chains follows, all from one sample in a study of T cell responses to AZD1222 COVID-19 vaccine. Assay used: immunoSEQ multiplex PCR; TCRdb lists only in-frame clones, some missing. Among approximately 150,000 clones listed, just over 90% were seen once. The material was peripheral blood, obtained on day 0 of MenACWY control vaccination. These receptors came from an adult in good health. Each CDR3 is given with its conserved first and last residue. The D gene is left open where the match is weak. Size is omitted from some rows. Given values are once, few, many or a class for expanded clones.

>TRBJ2-1|TRBD1|TRBV4-3|16|NA
CASSLDSGQGWYEQFF
TGCGCCAGCAGCCTCGATTCGGGACAGGGTTGGTATGAGCAGTTCTTC
>TRBJ2-7|NA|TRBV27|13|NA
CATAGQPRSEQYF
TGTGCCACCGCGGGTCAGCCGAGAAGCGAGCAGTACTTC
>TRBJ2-7|TRBD2|TRBV9|14|NA
CASSPLAGVGEQYF
TGTGCCAGCAGCCCTCTAGCGGGAGTAGGGGAGCAGTACTTC
>TRBJ1-1|NA|TRBV19|15|NA
CASSPWDGGNTEAFF
TGTGCCAGTAGTCCCTGGGACGGGGGGAACACTGAAGCTTTCTTT
>TRBJ1-5|NA|TRBV24-1|15|NA
CATSDARQGNQPQHF
TGTGCCACCAGTGATGCTCGACAGGGCAATCAGCCCCAGCATTTT
>TRBJ2-2|TRBD1|TRBV14|14|NA
CASSKNRGTGELFF
TGTGCCAGCAGCAAAAACAGGGGGACCGGGGAGCTGTTTTTT
>TRBJ2-2|TRBD2|TRBV30|14|NA
CAWRVLAGAGELFF
TGTGCCTGGAGAGTCCTAGCGGGAGCCGGGGAGCTGTTTTTT
>TRBJ2-3|TRBD2|TRBV7-3|14|NA
CASSLSGRAATQYF
TGTGCCAGCAGCTTAAGCGGGAGGGCCGCTACGCAGTATTTT
>TRBJ1-2|NA|TRBV30|14|NA
CAWTGGGAGYGYTF
TGTGCCTGGACCGGGGGAGGGGCCGGCTATGGCTACACCTTC
>TRBJ1-1|NA|TRBV9|13|NA
CASSVAVNTEAFF
TGTGCCAGCAGCGTCGCGGTGAACACTGAAGCTTTCTTT
>TRBJ1-3|NA|TRBV12-3/TRBV12-4|9|NA
CASGNTIYF
TGTGCCAGCGGGAACACCATATATTTT
>TRBJ2-7|TRBD1|TRBV19|14|NA
CASSRQGNSYEQYF
TGTGCCAGTAGTAGACAGGGAAACTCCTACGAGCAGTACTTC
>TRBJ1-1|TRBD1|TRBV9|16|NA
CASSFGQGAGNTEAFF
TGTGCCAGCAGCTTCGGACAGGGGGCGGGGAACACTGAAGCTTTCTTT
>TRBJ1-1|NA|TRBV4-2|14|NA
CASSQVEGNTEAFF
TGTGCCAGCAGCCAAGTGGAAGGGAACACTGAAGCTTTCTTT
>TRBJ2-7|TRBD2|TRBV14|14|NA
CASSPAGVRYEQYF
TGTGCCAGCAGTCCAGCGGGAGTTCGGTACGAGCAGTACTTC
>TRBJ2-2|NA|TRBV30|13|NA
CAWSAREAGELFF
TGTGCCTGGAGTGCCAGGGAGGCCGGGGAGCTGTTTTTT
>TRBJ1-4|NA|TRBV4-1|16|NA
CASSLPRGHPNEKLFF
TGCGCCAGCAGCCTACCTAGGGGACATCCCAATGAAAAACTGTTTTTT
>TRBJ2-2|NA|TRBV25-1|13|NA
CASPQGGTGELFF
TGTGCCAGTCCACAGGGGGGGACCGGGGAGCTGTTTTTT
>TRBJ2-1|NA|TRBV11-2|17|NA
CASSLIPGRYSYNEQFF
TGTGCCAGCAGCTTAATCCCCGGGAGATACTCCTACAATGAGCAGTTCTTC
>TRBJ1-2|NA|TRBV9|13|once
CASSPAWDYGYTF
TGTGCCAGCAGCCCAGCTTGGGACTATGGCTACACCTTC
>TRBJ2-2|NA|TRBV5-1|16|once
CASSLVSWQGAGELFF
TGCGCCAGCAGCTTGGTTTCTTGGCAGGGAGCCGGGGAGCTGTTTTTT
>TRBJ1-5|NA|TRBV10-3|14|NA
CAISEDPSNQPQHF
TGTGCCATCAGTGAGGACCCAAGCAATCAGCCCCAGCATTTT
>TRBJ1-1|NA|TRBV5-1|14|once
CASSLATANTEAFF
TGCGCCAGCAGCTTGGCGACAGCGAACACTGAAGCTTTCTTT
>TRBJ2-7|NA|TRBV5-1|15|once
CASSSPSRATYEQYF
TGCGCCAGCAGTTCTCCGAGTCGGGCCACCTACGAGCAGTACTTC
>TRBJ1-1|NA|TRBV28|12|NA
CASSLLTFEAFF
TGTGCCAGCAGTCTCCTCACCTTTGAAGCTTTCTTT
>TRBJ2-7|NA|TRBV4-3|13|once
CASSPGTYYEQYF
TGCGCCAGCAGCCCGGGGACGTACTACGAGCAGTACTTC
>TRBJ1-1|NA|TRBV10-2|14|NA
CASSELRGNTEAFF
TGCGCCAGCAGTGAGCTTCGTGGGAACACTGAAGCTTTCTTT
>TRBJ1-4|NA|TRBV7-9|16|NA
CASSSLRDHLNEKLFF
TGTGCCAGCAGCTCTCTTCGGGACCACCTTAATGAAAAACTGTTTTTT
>TRBJ2-1|TRBD1|TRBV19|16|NA
CASSTLPGQGGNEQFF
TGTGCCAGTAGTACGTTACCGGGACAGGGGGGCAATGAGCAGTTCTTC
>TRBJ2-5|NA|TRBV6-2/TRBV6-3|13|NA
CASSYSIRETQYF
TGTGCCAGCAGTTACTCGATCAGAGAGACCCAGTACTTC
>TRBJ1-2|TRBD1|TRBV6-1|14|NA
CASSDNRGIYGYTF
TGTGCCAGCAGTGACAACAGGGGAATCTATGGCTACACCTTC
>TRBJ1-1|NA|TRBV30|14|NA
CAWSRRSGATEAFF
TGTGCCTGGAGCCGACGGAGCGGCGCCACTGAAGCTTTCTTT
>TRBJ2-2|TRBD1|TRBV7-3|16|NA
CASSQWTGANTGELFF
TGTGCCAGCAGCCAATGGACAGGGGCGAACACCGGGGAGCTGTTTTTT
>TRBJ2-7|NA|TRBV7-8|13|once
CASRPAGKVEQYF
TGTGCCAGCAGACCGGCGGGGAAGGTCGAGCAGTACTTC
>TRBJ2-3|NA|TRBV6-5|11|NA
CASSRRDTQYF
TGTGCCAGCAGTCGTAGGGATACGCAGTATTTT
>TRBJ2-3|NA|TRBV19|14|NA
CASSRQARTDTQYF
TGTGCCAGTAGCCGACAGGCCCGCACAGATACGCAGTATTTT
>TRBJ1-4|NA|TRBV27|15|few
CASSPGLLYGEKLFF
TGTGCCAGCAGTCCCGGGCTCCTTTATGGGGAAAAACTGTTTTTT
>TRBJ2-2|TRBD1|TRBV28|17|NA
CASSNKPGQGDTGELFF
TGTGCCAGCAGCAATAAACCGGGACAGGGCGACACCGGGGAGCTGTTTTTT
>TRBJ2-7|NA|TRBV5-1|15|NA
CASSLVRGSAYEQYF
TGCGCCAGCAGCTTGGTTCGGGGAAGCGCCTACGAGCAGTACTTC
>TRBJ2-7|NA|TRBV10-3|15|NA
CAISRSQGGRNEQYF
TGTGCCATCAGCCGGTCACAGGGTGGAAGGAACGAGCAGTACTTC
>TRBJ2-1|NA|TRBV27|14|NA
CATRPGSSYNEQFF
TGTGCCACCCGTCCGGGGAGCTCCTACAATGAGCAGTTCTTC
>TRBJ2-3|NA|TRBV6-5|13|NA
CASSPGRTDTQYF
TGTGCCAGCAGTCCCGGGCGCACAGATACGCAGTATTTT
>TRBJ1-2|NA|TRBV19|12|NA
CASRSGVRGYTF
TGTGCCAGCAGGTCAGGGGTAAGGGGCTACACCTTC
>TRBJ1-4|NA|TRBV2|14|NA
CASRGGRTPEKLFF
TGTGCCAGCAGGGGCGGCAGGACTCCTGAAAAACTGTTTTTT
>TRBJ1-5|TRBD1|TRBV19|14|NA
CASSATGGKQPQHF
TGTGCCAGTAGTGCTACAGGGGGCAAGCAGCCCCAGCATTTT
>TRBJ2-7|NA|TRBV28|15|NA
CASSLTTSGVYEQYF
TGTGCCAGCAGTTTAACGACTAGTGGGGTCTACGAGCAGTACTTC
>TRBJ1-5|TRBD1|TRBV30|13|NA
CAWDTGGNQPQHF
TGTGCCTGGGACACAGGGGGGAATCAGCCCCAGCATTTT
>TRBJ2-7|TRBD1|TRBV19|12|once
CASSRTGIEQYF
TGTGCCAGTAGCCGGACAGGAATCGAGCAGTACTTC
>TRBJ2-7|NA|TRBV3-1/TRBV3-2|15|few
CASSQTPETAYEQYF
TGTGCCAGCAGCCAAACGCCCGAGACAGCCTACGAGCAGTACTTC
>TRBJ2-3|TRBD1|TRBV28|18|NA
CASSFPRPRGQSTDTQYF
TGTGCCAGCAGTTTCCCCCGTCCGAGGGGACAGAGTACAGATACGCAGTATTTT